This T cell receptor beta chain is drawn from a study of spatial heterogeneity in lung cancer. Noted time point: sample taken at primary tumor resection. A single record per CDR3 protein comes from TCRdb applying MiXCR to the 5' RACE reads. The sample includes tens of thousands of distinct CDR3 sequences, about 7.8% seen only once; the top ten take 6.8%. Many counts were recorded for this clonotype. The ends were cut back, 0 bases at V and 2 bases at J, with 14 bases in the middle. Per germline, CDR1 MNHEY and CDR2 SMNVEV (reference sequence). CDR3 size: 17 residues. The TCR sequence derives from a male donor with early-stage non-small cell lung cancer. The gene calls are TRBV27 and TRBJ2-1; D possibly corresponds to TRBD2 (6 bases). The material was PBMCs, obtained at surgery. CDR3 region: CASSLSWGDLPYNEQFF. CDR3 coding DNA: TGTGCCAGCAGTTTATCGTGGGGGGACTTGCCCTACAATGAGCAGTTCTTC.